This TCR beta chain was sequenced in a study of shared clonotypes between healthy human individuals. The assay was immunoSEQ multiplex PCR, and TCRdb's table has in-frame clones only and misses some. This sample carries approximately 2,000,000 clones, 80% to 95% of them seen once, and the ten largest clones take around 1.8%. CD45RO negativity and positive selection for CCR7 defined naive CD8 cells, a population that excluded terminally differentiated effector memory CD45RA+ cells. The CDR3 covers 12 residues. The germline gives CDR1 MDHEN, CDR2 SYDVKM. Trimming stripped 6 bases from V and 8 bases from J, with 11 bases between.

The chain combines TRBV28 with TRBJ2-1; D is ambiguous. The TCR was taken from a man between 18 and 29 years old in good health. Some clones in this sample may be carry-over from other donors' samples. The sequencing sample was made of naive CD8+ T cells from PBMCs. CDR3 DNA sequence: TGTGCCAGCAGCCCCATTCGGGATGAGCAGTTCTTC. Encoded protein: CASSPIRDEQFF.